One and the same sample provided the 24 T cell receptor beta chains below, sequenced in a study of shared clonotypes between healthy human individuals. Clones were sequenced by immunoSEQ multiplex PCR, and TCRdb holds only the in-frame ones, with some missing. The table lists 1,500,000 or so clones, around 97% of them singletons. Sequenced input: naive CD4+ T cells sorted from blood. The subset is: CD45RA+ positively selected. The receptors come from a man younger than 45 in good health.

The J gene is TRBJ2-3, the V gene TRBV10-3, with D unresolved. V lost 6 bases and J lost 2, with 21 bases in between. This CDR3 is built from 17 residues. Per germline, CDR1 ENHRY and CDR2 SYGVKD. The CDR3: CAIRIPSVNGVTDTQYF. In DNA, the CDR3 is TGTGCCATCAGAATCCCAAGTGTCAATGGGGTCACAGATACGCAGTATTTT.

In DNA, the CDR3 is TGTGCCACAGCGGGAGGCACAGATACGCAGTATTTT. Amino acid sequence: CATAGGTDTQYF. The chain employs TRBV2 and TRBJ2-3; TRBD2 aligns across 8 bases. V dropped 10 bases and J dropped 1; count of bases not matched to a gene: 1. This CDR3 is 12 amino acids long. Germline V CDR1 and CDR2: SNHLY, FYNNEI.

This chain links TRBV11-2 with TRBJ1-1, with a possible D match to TRBD1 (6 bases). Germline V CDR1 and CDR2: SGHAT, FQNNGV. Trimming left V 1 base short and J 10 bases short, with 10 bases between. The CDR3 has 12 residues. CDR3 loop: CASSLVGGGAFF. The CDR3 nucleotides read TGTGCCAGCAGCTTAGTAGGGGGGGGAGCTTTCTTT.

The chain carries TRBV5-4 and TRBJ2-1, with 8 bases matching TRBD2. The CDR3 length is 15 residues. V was clipped by 4 bases and J by 7 bases; unmatched bases: 10. In germline, CDR1 is SGHNT, CDR2 YYREEE (reference sequence). In DNA, the CDR3 is TGTGCCAGCAGCCTCGGGGGGGGAGGGAGGAATGAGCAGTTCTTC. Amino acid sequence: CASSLGGGGRNEQFF.

The rearrangement uses TRBV5-1 and TRBJ2-3, with D unresolved. Trimming pared 5 bases from V and 5 bases from J, leaving 6 bases between. This CDR3 has 11 residues. Germline V gene data show CDR1 as SGHRS and CDR2 as YFSETQ. The chain's CDR3 is CASRMEDTQYF. CDR3 nucleotides: TGCGCCAGCAGAATGGAAGATACGCAGTATTTT. The whole variable domain, filled in from reference TRBV5-1 and TRBJ2-3, reads KAGVTQTPRYLIKTRGQQVTLSCSPISGHRSVSWYQQTPGQGLQFLFEYFSETQRNKGNFPGRFSGRQFSNSRSEMNVSTLELGDSALYLCASRMEDTQYFGPGTRLTVL.

V gene TRBV2 combines with J gene TRBJ1-1; 7 bases are a match to TRBD1. The CDR3 covers 14 residues. CDR1 SNHLY and CDR2 FYNNEI come from the germline V gene. The ends lost 6 bases at V and 4 bases at J; junction bases unmatched: 8. The CDR3 coding sequence is TGTGCCAGCAGCCCAGGGACAGTGAGCACTGAAGCTTTCTTT. This sequence encodes CASSPGTVSTEAFF.

This sequence joins TRBV6-1 and TRBJ1-4; D is possibly TRBD1 (6 bases). With 1 base removed from V and 7 bases from J, the gap between germline ends came to 22 bases. Germline values: CDR1 MNHNS, CDR2 SASEGT. This CDR3 has 18 amino acids. CDR3: CASSEEGGDLPGFEKLFF. CDR3 coding DNA: TGTGCCAGCAGTGAAGAAGGGGGGGACCTCCCGGGATTTGAAAAACTGTTTTTT.

This clone was seen a handful of times. Other DNA variants within this sample encode the same CDR3. The CDR3 here is CASSPPPYNEQFF. The DNA of the CDR3 is TGTGCCAGCAGTCCCCCCCCCTACAATGAGCAGTTCTTC. The chain carries TRBV27 and TRBJ2-1; D is unclear. V was pared by 5 bases and J by 2 bases, with 7 bases between. Germline values: CDR1 MNHEY, CDR2 SMNVEV (reference sequence). CDR3 length: 13 amino acids.

The gene calls are TRBV5-1 and TRBJ2-2; 7 nucleotides agree with TRBD2. V was clipped by 4 bases and J by 1 base; unmatched bases: 7. Looked up from germline, CDR1 is SGHRS and CDR2 is YFSETQ. There are 16 residues in the CDR3. CDR3 region: CASSPSTSLNTGELFF. The CDR3 bases are TGCGCCAGCAGCCCATCGACTAGCTTGAACACCGGGGAGCTGTTTTTT.

As DNA, the CDR3 is TGTGCCAGCAGTGCGGGCAGTGGAATATCACCCCTCCACTTT. This encodes CASSAGSGISPLHF. The chain combines TRBV25-1 with TRBJ1-6; D unclear. The CDR3 totals 14 residues. With 4 bases removed from V and 10 bases from J, the gap between germline ends came to 14 bases. CDR1 and CDR2 from the germline V gene are MGHDK and SYGVNS.

In DNA, the CDR3 is TGTGCCAGCAGCTTAGATCCTTCAAATGAGCAGTTCTTC. Encoded protein: CASSLDPSNEQFF. The chain links TRBV11-2 to TRBJ2-1; no clear D gene. Per the germline V gene, CDR1 is SGHAT and CDR2 is FQNNGV. The V end was cut by 0 bases, the J end by 7 bases, with 7 bases between. The CDR3 covers 13 residues.

As DNA, the CDR3 is TGTGCCAGCAGTGACAGGGTCGGACAGCCCCAGCATTTT. Translated: CASSDRVGQPQHF. The V and J genes are TRBV27 and TRBJ1-5, with 7 bases that match TRBD1. This CDR3 spans 13 amino acids. The germline CDR1 and CDR2 sequences are MNHEY and SMNVEV (reference sequence). The trim removed 5 bases at V and 7 bases at J, leaving 5 bases unmatched.

This chain connects TRBV19 to TRBJ1-1, with 8 bases fitting TRBD1. V gave up 5 bases and J gave up 4 bases; unmatched junction bases: 9. From germline, CDR1 is LNHDA and CDR2 SQIVND (reference sequence). CDR3 length: 15 amino acids. The CDR3 DNA is TGTGCCAGTAGTCTCCAAGGACAGGGTGGCACTGAAGCTTTCTTT. As protein: CASSLQGQGGTEAFF.

The V gene is TRBV2, the J gene TRBJ2-7, with 7 positions matching TRBD1. Germline CDR1 reads SNHLY; CDR2 reads FYNNEI. V was pared by 6 bases and J by 1 base, with 12 bases of the junction left unmatched. This CDR3 is 16 amino acids long. The CDR3 loop is CASRKGQVMWSYEQYF. CDR3 DNA: TGTGCCAGCAGGAAAGGACAGGTCATGTGGTCCTACGAGCAGTACTTC. Based on the CDR3 plus reference TRBV2 and TRBJ2-7, the full variable domain is EPEVTQTPSHQVTQMGQEVILRCVPISNHLYFYWYRQILGQKVEFLVSFYNNEISEKSEIFDDQFSVERPDGSNFTLKIRSTKLEDSAMYFCASRKGQVMWSYEQYFGPGTRLTVT.

The chain combines TRBV7-9 with TRBJ2-2; D gene ambiguous. Germline V gene data show CDR1 as SEHNR and CDR2 as FQNEAQ (reference sequence). V was shortened by 1 base and J by 5 bases, with 8 bases between the two germline ends. The CDR3 runs 14 residues. Here the CDR3 reads CASSLGFITGELFF. DNA for the CDR3: TGTGCCAGCAGCTTAGGATTTATTACCGGGGAGCTGTTTTTT.

This chain joins TRBV19 and TRBJ1-5; tentative D call: TRBD1 (6 bases). V gave up 6 bases and J gave up 3 bases, with 21 bases separating them. The CDR3 is 17 amino acids. Germline V gives CDR1 LNHDA, CDR2 SQIVND (reference sequence). The CDR3: CASSPLSPDRYNQPQHF. The CDR3 DNA follows: TGTGCCAGTAGCCCACTCTCCCCGGACAGATACAATCAGCCCCAGCATTTT.

A note on this clone: Other nucleotide sequences from this sample produce the same CDR3. The CDR3 DNA follows: TGTGCCAGCAGCTTAGTAGTAGATACGCAGTATTTT. This translates into CASSLVVDTQYF. The V and J genes are TRBV7-2 and TRBJ2-3; D remains unclear. Germline V gene data show CDR1 as SGHTA and CDR2 as FQGNSA. V lost 1 base and J lost 5, with 4 bases in between. The CDR3 extends over 12 amino acids.

This sequence joins TRBV2 and TRBJ1-2; 8 bases are shared with TRBD1. This CDR3 is 15 amino acids long. CDR1 is SNHLY, CDR2 FYNNEI, per germline. The V gene end was trimmed by 4 bases and the J gene end by 2 bases; junction bases not matched to a gene: 6. CDR3 DNA sequence: TGTGCCAGCAGTGTCTCAGGGGGCCGGAACTATGGCTACACCTTC. This gives the protein CASSVSGGRNYGYTF.

The sample holds one count of this clone. The sample carries other DNA sequences with the same CDR3. V and J are TRBV18 and TRBJ2-5; D gene uncertain. Germline V gene lookup returns CDR1 KGHSH and CDR2 LQKENI. The CDR3 runs to 12 residues. Between the trimmed V and J ends, which lost 3 bases and 5 bases, there was a span of 7 bases. The CDR3 DNA reads as TGTGCCAGCTCACCCCTACTGGAGACCCAGTACTTC. The encoded protein is CASSPLLETQYF. The variable domain in full, with the rest retrieved from reference TRBV18 and TRBJ2-5, is NAGVMQNPRHLVRRRGQEARLRCSPMKGHSHVYWYRQLPEEGLKFMVYLQKENIIDESGMPKERFSAEFPKEGPSILRIQQVVRGDSAAYFCASSPLLETQYFGPGTRLLVL.

Points on this clone: This sample also contains other DNA sequences that code for the same CDR3. V and J are TRBV5-1 and TRBJ2-3; D possibly uses TRBD1 or TRBD2 (5 bases each). This CDR3 is built from 15 residues. The germline V and J ends were trimmed by 0 bases and 0 bases, with 8 bases remaining between them. Germline CDR1 reads SGHRS; CDR2 reads YFSETQ. The CDR3 region is CASSLDGTSTDTQYF. CDR3 in DNA: TGCGCCAGCAGCTTGGACGGGACGAGCACAGATACGCAGTATTTT.

The chain is built from TRBV7-6 and TRBJ2-1, with 11 bases aligning to TRBD2. Germline assignment: CDR1 SGHVS and CDR2 FNYEAQ. J was trimmed by 8 bases and V by 0 bases; bases with no gene match: 6. This CDR3 contains 16 residues. CDR3 loop: CASSLAVTSGTHEQFF. The CDR3 DNA reads as TGTGCCAGCAGCTTAGCAGTGACTAGCGGGACCCATGAGCAGTTCTTC.

Comment on this clone: The same CDR3 is also encoded by other DNA sequences in this sample. V gene TRBV7-2 combines with J gene TRBJ2-7; no clear D gene. The CDR3 consists of 14 residues. The germline CDR1 and CDR2 sequences are SGHTA and FQGNSA. V lost 1 base, J lost 0 bases, and 7 bases lay in between. CDR3 protein: CASSLGASSYEQYF. DNA of the CDR3: TGTGCCAGCAGCTTAGGAGCGAGCTCCTACGAGCAGTACTTC.

The chain is built from TRBV29-1 and TRBJ2-1; D is unclear. CDR1 and CDR2 from the germline V gene are SQVTM and ANQGSEA. This CDR3 comprises 11 residues. V gave up 6 bases and J gave up 4 bases, with 7 bases separating them. The CDR3 is CSVDLYNEQFF. For the CDR3, the DNA is TGCAGCGTGGACCTTTACAATGAGCAGTTCTTC.

In its sample, this clone was seen once. This chain links TRBV6-5 with TRBJ1-2; a possible D gene is TRBD1 (5 bases). The CDR3 extends over 14 amino acids. Trimming shortened V by 1 base and J by 2 bases, and 8 bases separated the two germline ends. The V gene's germline CDR1 is MNHEY and CDR2 SVGAGI. As DNA, the CDR3 is TGTGCCAGCAGTTACTATCCAGGGAACTATGGCTACACCTTC. Translated, it gives CASSYYPGNYGYTF.